This T cell receptor (beta chain) originates from a study of OX40 agonist ivuxolimab in advanced cancers. Across the study: The group had a mean age of around 64 years, ranged from roughly 23 to 85, and was 82.7% male. Three patients showed partial responses: one hepatocellular carcinoma and two cutaneous melanoma cases.

Germline loops: CDR1 LGHNA, CDR2 YNFKEQ. This CDR3 contains 14 residues. The junction had 2 bases not matched to a gene; V was cut back by 1 base and J by 4 bases. This clone has more than one count but fewer than ten. TCRdb keeps only in-frame clones here, not all; method: immunoSEQ multiplex PCR. The table shows around 110,000 clones, with around 90% occurring only once. Patients were excluded for autoimmune disease history or systemic immunosuppression. This clonotype originated in an adult with an advanced solid tumor such as melanoma, head and neck, liver or kidney cancer. This rearrangement joins TRBV4-2 to TRBJ1-2, with 8 positions matching TRBD1. The material sequenced was CD4+ or CD8+ T cells sorted from blood, taken in a trial of the OX40 agonist ivuxolimab. CDR3 in DNA: TGTGCCAGCAGCCAAGCAGGGGGCTCCTATGGCTACACCTTC. Protein sequence: CASSQAGGSYGYTF.